The rows below give T cell receptor beta chains drawn from one sample of a study of cytomegalovirus exposure and HLA in healthy donors. Sequencing used immunoSEQ multiplex PCR; TCRdb keeps in-frame clones, though not all of them. The data show 100,000 or so clones, 70% seen once. The material sequenced was PBMCs. These receptors all come from a man aged 35-49 years in good health and CMV-seropositive. The CDR3 runs from the conserved cysteine through the conserved F or W. Each record gives: J gene, clone size, V gene, D gene, CDR3 length, CDR3 DNA, CDR3 protein. The D gene is left open where the match is weak. Rows may omit the clone size; those that give it use once, few, many or a size class.

TRBJ2-1 - TRBV23-1 TRBD1 17 TGCGCCAGCAGTCAATCCTCGACAGGGGGGGCCTACAATGAGCAGTTCTTC CASSQSSTGGAYNEQFF
TRBJ2-1 - TRBV10-3 - 15 TGTGCCATCAGTGAGTCCGTCGGTAGTTACAATGAGCAGTTCTTC CAISESVGSYNEQFF
TRBJ1-6 - TRBV27 - 15 TGTGCCAGCAGTTCGAGGGTCTCCTATAATTCACCCCTCCACTTT CASSSRVSYNSPLHF
TRBJ2-5 once TRBV18 TRBD1 19 TGTGCCAGCTCACCATTCTCGTCGGTGGGACAGGGCGTTAGTAAGACCCAGTACTTC CASSPFSSVGQGVSKTQYF
TRBJ1-4 once TRBV27 - 14 TGTGCCAGCTACGAAGGAGCAACTAATGAAAAACTGTTTTTT CASYEGATNEKLFF
TRBJ1-5 - TRBV6-1 TRBD1 14 TGTGCCAGCAGCTATACAGGGGGCAATCAGCCCCAGCATTTT CASSYTGGNQPQHF
TRBJ2-3 once TRBV7-2 TRBD2 16 TGTGCCAGCAGCCCGACGACTAGCGGGAGTTCAGATACGCAGTATTTT CASSPTTSGSSDTQYF
TRBJ1-5 few TRBV5-8 - 13 TGTGCCAGCAGCGCTGACAGTAATCAGCCCCAGCATTTT CASSADSNQPQHF
TRBJ2-2 - TRBV10-1 - 14 TGCGCCAGCAGTGAGTCGGTCGGTACCGGGGAGCTGTTTTTT CASSESVGTGELFF
TRBJ2-1 - TRBV11-2 - 14 TGTGCCAGCAGCTTACCGGGAAGAATCCATGAGCAGTTCTTC CASSLPGRIHEQFF
TRBJ2-5 - TRBV9 TRBD1 15 TGTGCCAGCAGCTTCCTAGGCAGGGGGCCAGAGACCCAGTACTTC CASSFLGRGPETQYF
TRBJ2-1 - TRBV9 - 13 TGTGCCAGCAGCGTAGGAAGGGGCAATGAGCAGTTCTTC CASSVGRGNEQFF
TRBJ2-4 few TRBV21-1 - 15 TGTGCCAGCAGCGCCGGACAGGGCTCCAAAAACATTCAGTACTTC CASSAGQGSKNIQYF
TRBJ1-5 - TRBV27 - 13 TGTGCCAGCAGTCAGGGCCGCAATCAGCCCCAGCATTTT CASSQGRNQPQHF
TRBJ1-4 - TRBV18 TRBD1 14 TGTGCCAGCTCACTTCGGGACAGAGGAGAAAAACTGTTTTTT CASSLRDRGEKLFF
TRBJ2-2 - TRBV7-2 TRBD2 14 TGTGCCAGCAGCTTAGACGGGGGGGACCGGGAGCTGTTTTTT CASSLDGGDRELFF
TRBJ2-1 - TRBV14 TRBD2 14 TGTGCCAGCAGCCGGAGTAGCGGGATCAATGAGCAGTTCTTC CASSRSSGINEQFF
TRBJ2-3 - TRBV11-2 - 14 TGTGCCAGCAGCTTAGATCCTAACACAGATACGCAGTATTTT CASSLDPNTDTQYF
TRBJ2-7 - TRBV7-9 - 14 TGTGCCAGCGGGGCAGATCTGAGCTCCTACGAGCAGTACTTC CASGADLSSYEQYF
TRBJ1-1 - TRBV6-5 TRBD1 14 TGTGCCAGCAGTCTCGGGACAGGGGGCGATGAAGCTTTCTTT CASSLGTGGDEAFF
TRBJ2-3 - TRBV9 TRBD2 14 TGTGCCAGCACCGGGCGGGGGATCACAGATACGCAGTATTTT CASTGRGITDTQYF
TRBJ2-1 few TRBV10-1 TRBD1 16 TGCGCCAGCAGTGAGTCAGGGGGACAGGGGGCCAATGAGCAGTTCTTC CASSESGGQGANEQFF
TRBJ1-1 - TRBV5-1 - 16 TGCGCCAGCAGCTTGGGCCGAGAGGGGGTGAACACTGAAGCTTTCTTT CASSLGREGVNTEAFF
TRBJ2-2 - TRBV4-2 TRBD2 17 TGTGCCAGCAGCCAAGATCCTGCGGGAGGGAATCACGGGGAGCTGTTTTTT CASSQDPAGGNHGELFF
TRBJ1-2 - TRBV7-9 - 11 TGTGCCAGCAGCGTGGGCGATGGCTACACCTTC CASSVGDGYTF
TRBJ2-7 - TRBV10-3 - 14 TGTGCCATCACCGGACATACCACCCCCTACGAGCAGTACTTC CAITGHTTPYEQYF
TRBJ1-2 - TRBV6-6 TRBD1 13 TGTGCCAGCAGTATCGGACAGGGAAGTGGCTACACCTTC CASSIGQGSGYTF